Here is one TCR beta chain with its context. What it recognizes is unknown. It was with 60 Vbeta and 13 Jbeta primers that the PCR ran. Assay: immunoSEQ multiplex PCR; the TCRdb copy retains only in-frame clones and omits some. Among 95,000 to 150,000 clones listed, around two thirds were seen once. This entry is derived from a study of cytomegalovirus exposure and HLA in healthy donors. General study points: Some V segments (TRBV6-2 and TRBV6-3 among them) were excluded as indistinguishable. Later on, an analysis tied 15,000 to 20,000 TCR beta sequences to HLA alleles at 0.05 false discovery rate.

This CDR3 spans 13 amino acids. Trimming removed 7 bases at V and 3 bases at J, with 10 bases between. Looked up from germline, CDR1 is LNHDA and CDR2 is SQIVND (reference sequence). The rearrangement links TRBV19 to TRBJ1-5; possible D gene TRBD1, 5 bases. Sequenced sample: PBMCs. The TCR comes from a woman aged 40 to 50 in good health and CMV-seropositive. Here the CDR3 reads CASNAGINQPQHF. DNA for the CDR3: TGTGCCAGTAACGCAGGGATCAATCAGCCCCAGCATTTT.